These T cell receptor beta chains were read from a single sample in a study of shared clonotypes between healthy human individuals. Clones were sequenced by immunoSEQ multiplex PCR, and TCRdb holds only the in-frame ones, with some missing. The sample carries millions of clones, over 85% recorded once. The sequenced sample consisted of naive CD4+ T cells from PBMCs. The receptors were gathered from a young man in good health. Some clones in this sample may be carry-over from other donors' samples. Each CDR3 is given with its conserved first and last residue. Fields, in order: V gene, J gene, CDR3 protein.

V: TRBV11-2; J: TRBJ2-1; CDR3: CASSSIRFHEQFF
V: TRBV19; J: TRBJ2-5; CDR3: CASRESDSQETQYF
V: TRBV6-1; J: TRBJ1-4; CDR3: CASAPVATNEKLFF
V: TRBV6-6; J: TRBJ2-6; CDR3: CASSPSGGSGANVLTF
V: TRBV5-4; J: TRBJ1-1; CDR3: CASSPGQGVGTEAFF
V: TRBV27; J: TRBJ2-2; CDR3: CASSFAPSGTSGTGELFF
V: TRBV5-1; J: TRBJ1-4; CDR3: CASRAGTGGEKLFF
V: TRBV29-1; J: TRBJ2-7; CDR3: CSVATTLTVYEQYF
V: TRBV29-1; J: TRBJ1-3; CDR3: CSVEDQGNTIYF
V: TRBV18; J: TRBJ1-2; CDR3: CASSMGPNYGYTF
V: TRBV25-1; J: TRBJ2-3; CDR3: CASSDVTQDTDTQYF
V: TRBV28; J: TRBJ2-2; CDR3: CASSRQGAPTGELFF
V: TRBV5-1; J: TRBJ2-4; CDR3: CASSTGTAEENIQYF
V: TRBV14; J: TRBJ2-1; CDR3: CASSQGLAGVPNEQFF
V: TRBV7-9; J: TRBJ2-3; CDR3: CASSLRGVITDTQYF
V: TRBV5-1; J: TRBJ1-1; CDR3: CASSSAAGTEAFF
V: TRBV7-2; J: TRBJ2-7; CDR3: CASSAAVTGPHEQYF
V: TRBV7-9; J: TRBJ1-3; CDR3: CASSLNLESSGNTIYF
V: TRBV5-5; J: TRBJ2-1; CDR3: CASSLVASLNEQFF
V: TRBV11-1; J: TRBJ1-2; CDR3: CASSLRGETNYGYTF
V: TRBV28; J: TRBJ1-4; CDR3: CASSLLTGPGTTNEKLFF
V: TRBV11-2; J: TRBJ1-1; CDR3: CASSSHRGPTEAFF
V: TRBV30; J: TRBJ2-2; CDR3: CAWTSGQKNTGELFF
V: TRBV15; J: TRBJ2-7; CDR3: CATSRDSATGLSYEQYF
V: TRBV27; J: TRBJ1-2; CDR3: CASRDYNYGYTF
V: TRBV2; J: TRBJ1-5; CDR3: CASHDSGPQHF
V: TRBV30; J: TRBJ2-1; CDR3: CAWSRVALDEQFF
V: TRBV29-1; J: TRBJ2-5; CDR3: CSGRTGQETQYF
V: TRBV5-5; J: TRBJ2-7; CDR3: CASSVVSQYGYEQYF
V: TRBV5-1; J: TRBJ2-7; CDR3: CASSLEWGLVGDEQYF
V: TRBV6-1; J: TRBJ1-2; CDR3: CASIITAGNYGYTF
V: TRBV28; J: TRBJ2-7; CDR3: CASRSGSSYEQYF
V: TRBV7-2; J: TRBJ1-3; CDR3: CASSLNVLSSGNTIYF
V: TRBV5-6; J: TRBJ2-2; CDR3: CASSSRRALPQGELFF
V: TRBV5-6; J: TRBJ1-2; CDR3: CASSLPPGEAYTF
V: TRBV27; J: TRBJ2-1; CDR3: CASSLEVGGEQFF
V: TRBV25-1; J: TRBJ2-5; CDR3: CASSGTGGAKTQYF
V: TRBV19; J: TRBJ1-1; CDR3: CASSKIGGSNTEAFF
V: TRBV28; J: TRBJ2-7; CDR3: CASSSTSNYEQYF
V: TRBV7-9; J: TRBJ2-7; CDR3: CASSPGNSYEQYF
V: TRBV28; J: TRBJ2-7; CDR3: CASVEDEQYF
V: TRBV2; J: TRBJ2-1; CDR3: CASSINRGLDEQFF
V: TRBV29-1; J: TRBJ1-1; CDR3: CSVEEGPHGAFF
V: TRBV7-9; J: TRBJ2-5; CDR3: CASTSGTSGIVPETQYF
V: TRBV5-1; J: TRBJ2-7; CDR3: CASSATGNDYEQYF
V: TRBV7-9; J: TRBJ2-3; CDR3: CASRIDGTGERNTQYF